Sequencing of this TCR beta chain was carried out in a study of blood T cell repertoires in COVID-19. For the study at large: Samples of COVID-19 (acute and convalescent) were obtained from the United States, Italy and Spain. PBMCs, B-cell-depleted T cells, or T cells provided the cDNA or gDNA that made up the material.

Participants were aged 18 to 89 years, lived in some 23 US areas, and enrolled virtually. The study assigned cohorts using participant-reported clinical history. TCRdb's table, derived via immunoSEQ multiplex PCR, lists solely in-frame clones and lacks some. The sample has a few hundred thousand clones, approximately 88% seen once. This CDR3 is built from 16 residues. V lost 1 base and J 1 base, leaving 11 bases between the germline ends. In germline, CDR1 is LGHNA, CDR2 YSLEER. The V gene is TRBV4-3, the J gene TRBJ1-3, with D perhaps matching TRBD1 (6 bases). This clonotype was sampled from a woman aged 40-49 years who had recovered from COVID-19. The sample consisted of PBMCs or T cells enriched from blood (not recorded which). The CDR3: CASSQASDRSGNTIYF. The CDR3 bases are TGCGCCAGCAGCCAAGCCTCGGACAGATCTGGAAACACCATATATTTT.